The T cell receptor (beta chain) described here comes from a study of response to subunit inactivated influenza vaccine. General study points: The authors proposed limited new T cell recruitment per seasonal influenza vaccination.

This clonotype was seen only once. Its antigen is unidentified. TCRdb ran MiXCR on the RT-PCR reads and lists one entry per CDR3 protein. This sample has about 500,000 distinct CDR3 sequences, with 16% found just once. Germline CDR1 reads DFQATT; CDR2 reads SNEGSKA (reference sequence). V gave up 5 bases and J gave up 4 bases, with 16 bases separating them. CDR3 length: 14 residues. The sequencing used CD4+ T cells sorted from PBMCs, collected roughly 24 months after vaccination. The chain links TRBV20-1 to TRBJ2-3, with D tentatively TRBD1 (7 bases). This TCR derives from a man between 45 and 75 years old who received an inactivated influenza vaccine. CDR3 loop: CSAPRTGGADTQYF. In nucleotides, the CDR3 is TGCAGTGCTCCCCGGACAGGAGGGGCAGATACGCAGTATTTT.